One and the same sample provided the 20 T cell receptor beta chains below, sequenced in a study of OX40 agonist ivuxolimab in advanced cancers. Sequencing used immunoSEQ multiplex PCR; TCRdb keeps in-frame clones, though not all of them. The sample contains around 56,000 clones, about 89% of which appear only once. The sample was CD4+ or CD8+ T cells sorted from blood, taken in a trial of the OX40 agonist ivuxolimab. Receptor source: an adult with an advanced solid tumor such as melanoma, head and neck, liver or kidney cancer.

V gene TRBV6-5 combines with J gene TRBJ2-6; D is uncertain. This CDR3 has 15 amino acids. Per the germline V gene, CDR1 is MNHEY and CDR2 is SVGAGI. Trimming left V 5 bases short and J 1 base short, with 9 bases between. The CDR3 DNA reads as TGTGCCAGCAGTCAACAGCCTTCTGGGGCCAACGTCCTGACTTTC. It encodes CASSQQPSGANVLTF.

The chain links TRBV5-1 to TRBJ1-2; D gene unclear. The CDR3 length is 14 residues. The V end was cut by 6 bases, the J end by 8 bases, with 20 bases between. CDR1 is SGHRS, CDR2 YFSETQ, per germline. The CDR3: CASTPGGDLYGYTF. CDR3 DNA: TGCGCCAGCACTCCCGGTGGGGATTTGTACGGCTACACCTTC.

The chain couples TRBV5-1 to TRBJ2-3, with TRBD2 identical over 10 bases. V lost 1 base to trimming and J lost 0 bases; unmatched junction nucleotides: 2. CDR3 size: 16 residues. Germline loops: CDR1 SGHRS, CDR2 YFSETQ. The CDR3 DNA is TGCGCCAGCAGCTTGACTAGCGGGGTTAGCACAGATACGCAGTATTTT. Translated: CASSLTSGVSTDTQYF. The variable domain in full, with the rest retrieved from reference TRBV5-1 and TRBJ2-3, is KAGVTQTPRYLIKTRGQQVTLSCSPISGHRSVSWYQQTPGQGLQFLFEYFSETQRNKGNFPGRFSGRQFSNSRSEMNVSTLELGDSALYLCASSLTSGVSTDTQYFGPGTRLTVL.

The chain recombines TRBV2 with TRBJ1-2; tentative D call: TRBD1 (5 bases). Germline V gene data show CDR1 as SNHLY and CDR2 as FYNNEI. With 5 bases removed from V and 8 bases from J, the gap between germline ends came to 18 bases. The CDR3 consists of 14 residues. CDR3 sequence: CASSRQPQWDGYTF. The DNA for the CDR3 is TGTGCCAGCAGTCGACAGCCCCAATGGGACGGCTACACCTTC.

This chain connects TRBV4-2 to TRBJ1-1, with D uncertain. The germline V gene has CDR1 LGHNA and CDR2 YNFKEQ. This CDR3 has 16 residues. The V end was cut by 0 bases, the J end by 1 base, with 12 bases between. The CDR3 nucleotides read TGTGCCAGCAGCCAAGATACGGGCGGTGCGAACACTGAAGCTTTCTTT. This sequence encodes CASSQDTGGANTEAFF.

The chain is built from TRBV10-2 and TRBJ1-2; 10 bases match TRBD1. The CDR3 length is 13 residues. Germline CDR1 reads WSHSY; CDR2 reads SAAADI. Unmatched junction bases numbered 9, after V lost 8 bases and J lost 9 bases. The CDR3 coding sequence is TGCGCCAGCCGACTCGGGACAGGGGAAAGCTACACCTTC. Translated: CASRLGTGESYTF.

The chain has TRBV7-8 and TRBJ1-4; D remains ambiguous. Trimming cost V 8 bases and J 4 bases, with 8 bases left between them. The CDR3 loop spans 12 amino acids. Germline-derived CDR1 and CDR2 are SGHVS and FQNEAQ. The CDR3 sequence: CASSRSNEKLFF. CDR3 bases: TGTGCCAGCTCGAGAAGTAATGAAAAACTGTTTTTT.

This clone was detected only once. The rearrangement uses TRBV15 and TRBJ2-5; D remains ambiguous. The length of the CDR3 is 12 residues. V lost 2 bases to trimming and J lost 5 bases, with 6 bases between them. Germline CDR1 LNHNV, CDR2 YYDKDF (reference sequence). This CDR3 reads CATSRPRETQYF. As DNA, the CDR3 is TGTGCCACCAGCAGACCCCGGGAGACCCAGTACTTC.

There are a few counts of this clone. The rearrangement joins TRBV10-3 to TRBJ2-5; maybe TRBD2 (6 bases). There are 12 residues in the CDR3. Germline assignment: CDR1 ENHRY and CDR2 SYGVKD. Trimming took off 5 bases at V and 5 bases at J, with 9 bases between the two ends. Here the CDR3 reads CAISPRGETQYF. In nucleotides, the CDR3 is TGTGCCATCAGTCCCCGGGGGGAGACCCAGTACTTC.

The chain joins TRBV6-5 to TRBJ2-7; no reliable D call. The V gene's germline CDR1 is MNHEY and CDR2 SVGAGI. Between the trimmed V and J ends, which lost 7 bases and 7 bases, there was a span of 11 bases. The CDR3 covers 11 residues. The CDR3 is CASKGSWEQYF. The DNA for the CDR3 is TGTGCCAGCAAGGGTTCGTGGGAGCAGTACTTC.

This clone came up a few times. This rearrangement joins TRBV30 to TRBJ1-1, with D possibly TRBD1 on 5 matching bases. Trimming took 3 bases from V and 0 from J, leaving 14 bases between them. Looked up from germline, CDR1 is GTSNPN and CDR2 is SVGIG (reference sequence). This CDR3 spans 15 amino acids. CDR3 protein: CAWSDPGRLNTEAFF. DNA for the CDR3: TGTGCCTGGAGCGACCCGGGACGGCTGAACACTGAAGCTTTCTTT.

There are a few counts of this clone. The chain is built from TRBV7-2 and TRBJ2-5, with D uncertain. Trimming shortened V by 3 bases and J by 5 bases, and 16 bases separated the two germline ends. Germline values: CDR1 SGHTA, CDR2 FQGNSA. This CDR3 has 15 residues. CDR3 sequence: CASSFGGSQAETQYF. DNA for the CDR3: TGTGCCAGCAGCTTCGGCGGTAGCCAAGCGGAGACCCAGTACTTC. The full variable domain, with the rest looked up from reference TRBV7-2 and TRBJ2-5, is GAGVSQSPSNKVTEKGKDVELRCDPISGHTALYWYRQSLGQGLEFLIYFQGNSAPDKSGLPSDRFSAERTGGSVSTLTIQRTQQEDSAVYLCASSFGGSQAETQYFGPGTRLLVL.

J is TRBJ1-1 and V is TRBV19, with D perhaps matching TRBD1 (6 bases). Trimming cost V 0 bases and J 4 bases, with 21 bases left between them. Germline V gene data show CDR1 as LNHDA and CDR2 as SQIVND (reference sequence). This CDR3 comprises 18 residues. The CDR3 here is CASSIDYRRDTWGTEAFF. CDR3 nucleotide sequence: TGTGCCAGTAGTATAGACTACCGACGGGACACTTGGGGCACTGAAGCTTTCTTT.

The rearrangement uses TRBV30 and TRBJ2-3; 9 bases are shared with TRBD1. Looked up from germline, CDR1 is GTSNPN and CDR2 is SVGIG (reference sequence). The CDR3 sequence is 17 residues long. V lost 2 bases and J lost 7; bases outside the gene matches: 16. CDR3 amino acids: CAWSRVWGQGGQHTQYF. The CDR3 DNA is TGTGCCTGGAGTCGGGTTTGGGGACAGGGTGGGCAACATACGCAGTATTTT. Full variable domain (remainder filled in from reference TRBV30 and TRBJ2-3): SQTIHQWPATLVQPVGSPLSLECTVEGTSNPNLYWYRQAAGRGLQLLFYSVGIGQISSEVPQNLSASRPQDRQFILSSKKLLLSDSGFYLCAWSRVWGQGGQHTQYFGPGTRLTVL.

The chain combines TRBV5-4 with TRBJ2-3; D is unclear. The CDR3 contains 15 residues. CDR1 is SGHNT and CDR2 is YYREEE in the germline V gene (reference sequence). V lost 3 bases and J lost 1, with 12 bases in between. The CDR3 DNA follows: TGTGCCAGCAGCTCAGGACCAGGCCGCACAGATACGCAGTATTTT. It translates to CASSSGPGRTDTQYF.

The chain combines TRBV9 with TRBJ2-5; D call uncertain. V dropped 3 bases and J dropped 5 bases, with 14 bases sitting between them. Germline V gene sequence: CDR1 SGDLS, CDR2 YYNGEE. The CDR3 length is 14 residues. CDR3 region: CASSAEQYLETQYF. The CDR3 bases are TGTGCCAGCAGCGCCGAGCAGTATCTGGAGACCCAGTACTTC.

The chain recombines TRBV25-1 with TRBJ2-1, with TRBD2 matching 13 bases. V was pared by 5 bases and J by 5 bases, with 3 bases of the junction left unmatched. The CDR3 totals 15 residues. Germline lookup yields CDR1 MGHDK and CDR2 SYGVNS. CDR3 region: CASSRTSGRDNEQFF. In nucleotides, the CDR3 is TGTGCCAGCAGTAGAACTAGCGGGAGGGACAATGAGCAGTTCTTC.

This clone has a handful of counts. The gene calls are TRBV19 and TRBJ1-2; D remains ambiguous. Deletions cut 1 base from V and 4 bases from J, with 7 bases between. The CDR3 sequence is 13 residues long. CDR1 and CDR2 from the germline V gene are LNHDA and SQIVND (reference sequence). The CDR3 sequence is CASSIGNTYGYTF. The DNA for the CDR3 is TGTGCCAGTAGTATAGGAAATACCTATGGCTACACCTTC.

This clone was picked up a small number of times. The genes are TRBV28 and TRBJ1-1, with D maybe TRBD1 (6 bases). Per germline, CDR1 MDHEN and CDR2 SYDVKM. CDR3 length equals 14 residues. Trimming removed 4 bases from V and 3 bases from J, with 12 bases in between. In nucleotides, the CDR3 is TGTGCCAGCAGTTCACAAACAGGGTACACTGAAGCTTTCTTT. Encoded protein: CASSSQTGYTEAFF.

This clone was detected only once. The chain is built from TRBV19 and TRBJ1-5; 7 bases fit TRBD1. V trimming: 7 bases; J trimming: 2 bases; junction bases outside the gene matches: 8. CDR3 length: 15 residues. The germline V gene has CDR1 LNHDA and CDR2 SQIVND (reference sequence). The CDR3 spells CASTMRDSGNQPQHF. CDR3 coding DNA: TGTGCCAGTACCATGCGGGACAGTGGCAATCAGCCCCAGCATTTT.